This T cell receptor (beta chain) was obtained from a study of response to subunit inactivated influenza vaccine. TCRdb passed the RT-PCR reads through MiXCR, listing each CDR3 protein once. This table holds a few hundred thousand distinct CDR3 sequences, over 9% found once. The table lists this clonotype with many counts. V lost 6 bases and J lost 4, with 7 bases in between. The CDR3 is 12 residues long. The V gene's germline CDR1 is LGHDT and CDR2 YNNKEL (reference sequence). This sample also belongs to another study, concerning T cells expressing NK-cell markers. That work adds: In generating TCR beta cDNA, 5'RACE template switching with UMIs was used.

The sequence was collected from a man between 50 and 59 years old who received an inactivated influenza vaccine. This sample comprised PBMCs from blood, obtained on the day of vaccination. The genes are TRBV3-1 and TRBJ1-5; D gene unclear. The CDR3 nucleotides are TGTGCCAGCAGTCAGGTTAATCAGCCCCAGCATTTT. Translating it yields CASSQVNQPQHF.